This entry lists 29 T cell receptor beta chains sequenced from one sample in a study of T cells after yellow fever vaccination. TCRdb re-called the 5' RACE reads through MiXCR, storing one row per CDR3 protein. The sample records 200,000 to 300,000 distinct CDR3 sequences, roughly 6.2% being singletons. Sequencing was performed on CD4+ T cells sorted from PBMCs, taken on the day of the yellow fever booster vaccination. These receptor sequences come from a young man who received the YFV17D yellow fever vaccine.

This clonotype was counted ten times or more. V is TRBV30 and J is TRBJ1-4; 9 positions match TRBD1. Germline V gene lookup returns CDR1 GTSNPN and CDR2 SVGIG (reference sequence). The CDR3 sequence is 13 residues long. Trimming removed 8 bases from V and 8 bases from J; junction bases left unmatched: 9. CDR3 sequence reads: CAVGQGVEEKLFF. CDR3 bases: TGTGCCGTGGGACAGGGCGTTGAAGAAAAACTGTTTTTT.

This clonotype was observed at least ten times. The CDR3: CASKDNQAFF. The CDR3 DNA is TGTGCCAGCAAAGACAATCAAGCTTTCTTT. The genes are TRBV6-6 and TRBJ1-1; D is unresolved. V was clipped by 7 bases and J by 9 bases, with 9 bases between them. The CDR3 is made up of 10 amino acids. Germline V gene data show CDR1 as MNHNY and CDR2 as SVGAGI (reference sequence).

This chain links TRBV2 with TRBJ2-3, with TRBD2 matching 8 bases. The CDR3 loop spans 16 amino acids. V trimming: 8 bases; J trimming: 1 base; junction bases outside the gene matches: 11. The germline V gene has CDR1 SNHLY and CDR2 FYNNEI. Here the CDR3 reads CASCRTGGPGTDTQYF. The CDR3 DNA sequence: TGTGCCAGCTGCAGAACGGGAGGGCCCGGCACAGATACGCAGTATTTT.

This clonotype was seen a handful of times. The genes are TRBV5-1 and TRBJ2-2; possibly TRBD1 for D (6 bases). CDR3 length: 15 residues. Germline loops: CDR1 SGHRS, CDR2 YFSETQ. V was trimmed by 0 bases and J by 3 bases, leaving 9 bases between them. The CDR3 loop reads CASSLDRVYTGELFF. CDR3 bases: TGCGCCAGCAGCTTGGACAGGGTGTACACCGGGGAGCTGTTTTTT. The full variable domain, completed using reference TRBV5-1 and TRBJ2-2, is KAGVTQTPRYLIKTRGQQVTLSCSPISGHRSVSWYQQTPGQGLQFLFEYFSETQRNKGNFPGRFSGRQFSNSRSEMNVSTLELGDSALYLCASSLDRVYTGELFFGEGSRLTVL.

This clonotype showed up just a few times. V is TRBV20-1 and J is TRBJ2-1, with a possible D match to TRBD2 (5 bases). The germline V and J ends were trimmed by 5 bases and 3 bases, with 17 bases remaining between them. This CDR3 is 15 amino acids long. Germline V CDR1 and CDR2: DFQATT, SNEGSKA (reference sequence). CDR3 in amino acids: CSAGRGKSSYNEQFF. Here the CDR3 DNA reads TGCAGTGCTGGCCGGGGTAAGAGTAGCTACAATGAGCAGTTCTTC.

This clonotype was detected only a few times. The V and J genes are TRBV5-1 and TRBJ2-1; 8 nucleotides agree with TRBD1. The CDR3 consists of 14 residues. Per the germline V gene, CDR1 is SGHRS and CDR2 is YFSETQ. V was clipped by 7 bases and J by 8 bases; unmatched bases: 11. The CDR3 DNA reads as TGCGCCAGCGGAAGACAGGGGCCCCCCGATGAGCAGTTCTTC. Translating it yields CASGRQGPPDEQFF. The entire variable domain, with the rest obtained from reference TRBV5-1 and TRBJ2-1, is as follows: KAGVTQTPRYLIKTRGQQVTLSCSPISGHRSVSWYQQTPGQGLQFLFEYFSETQRNKGNFPGRFSGRQFSNSRSEMNVSTLELGDSALYLCASGRQGPPDEQFFGPGTRLTVL.

In its sample, this clonotype was seen a few times. The chain joins TRBV28 to TRBJ2-4; D gene unclear. Germline V CDR1 and CDR2: MDHEN, SYDVKM. CDR3 length: 15 amino acids. V lost 4 bases to trimming and J lost 3 bases, with 13 bases between them. CDR3 in DNA: TGTGCCAGCAGTTCCCCTCAGCAGAGCAAAAACATTCAGTACTTC. As protein: CASSSPQQSKNIQYF.

This clonotype was seen many times. The rearrangement uses TRBV7-9 and TRBJ2-1, with TRBD1 matching over 9 bases. Trimming removed 5 bases from V and 2 bases from J; junction bases left unmatched: 4. The CDR3 sequence is 15 residues long. Germline V lookup: CDR1 SEHNR, CDR2 FQNEAQ (reference sequence). The CDR3 coding sequence is TGTGCCAGCAGCCCGACAGGGGGGGCCTACAATGAGCAGTTCTTC. The encoded protein is CASSPTGGAYNEQFF.

This clonotype was seen repeatedly, ten times or more. The rearrangement links TRBV6-1 to TRBJ2-2, with 13 bases identical to TRBD2. CDR3 length: 15 residues. After removal of 6 bases from V and 5 bases from J, the junction contained 3 bases not matched to a gene. Germline V CDR1 and CDR2: MNHNS, SASEGT. CDR3 amino acids: CASRRTSGSTGELFF. CDR3 DNA sequence: TGTGCCAGCAGACGGACTAGCGGGAGTACCGGGGAGCTGTTTTTT.

There are many counts of this clonotype. This chain joins TRBV12-3 or TRBV12-4 and TRBJ2-7, with TRBD1 identical over 12 bases. The CDR3 contains 16 residues. V shed 5 bases, J shed 4 bases, and the junction held 9 bases outside the gene matches. This chain's CDR3 is CASSPPPGQGAYEQYF. In nucleotides, the CDR3 is TGTGCCAGCAGTCCCCCTCCGGGACAGGGGGCTTACGAGCAGTACTTC.

This clonotype was picked up a small number of times. The chain recombines TRBV7-2 with TRBJ2-7; D remains unclear. CDR1 is SGHTA, CDR2 FQGNSA, per germline. Trimming left V 3 bases short and J 3 bases short, with 9 bases between. The CDR3 covers 13 residues. CDR3 bases: TGTGCCAGCAGCTTGCGGCAAAACTACGAGCAGTACTTC. Its translation is CASSLRQNYEQYF.

The rearrangement joins TRBV20-1 to TRBJ2-7; D tentatively reads TRBD1 or TRBD2 (6 bases each). This CDR3 has 14 residues. Trimming shortened V by 7 bases and J by 3 bases, and 19 bases separated the two germline ends. The germline V gene has CDR1 DFQATT and CDR2 SNEGSKA (reference sequence). CDR3 DNA sequence: TGCAGTGTCCGCGGAGGGGGGCAATACTACGAGCAGTACTTC. Amino acids: CSVRGGGQYYEQYF.

At least ten counts were recorded for this clonotype. The CDR3 DNA follows: TGCGCCAGCAGCCAACAGGGGAGCACAGATACGCAGTATTTT. Translated, it gives CASSQQGSTDTQYF. V gene TRBV4-3 combines with J gene TRBJ2-3; D is possibly TRBD1 (6 bases). In germline, CDR1 is LGHNA, CDR2 YSLEER. The V and J ends lost 2 bases and 0 bases respectively, with 6 bases between them. The CDR3 is made up of 14 amino acids.

The chain carries TRBV12-3 or TRBV12-4 and TRBJ2-1; 8 nucleotides agree with TRBD2. This CDR3 is built from 12 residues. With V trimmed by 1 base and J by 13 bases, 3 bases remained unmatched. CDR3 in amino acids: CASSLDGRAQFF. The CDR3 region has the DNA TGTGCCAGCAGTTTAGACGGGAGGGCCCAGTTCTTC.

This clonotype has just a few counts. The rearrangement links TRBV12-3 or TRBV12-4 to TRBJ2-2; D tentatively fits TRBD1 or TRBD2 (5 bases each). The CDR3 is made up of 17 amino acids. V lost 5 bases, J lost 6 bases, and 22 bases lay in between. CDR3 loop: CASSPQTGTNLAGELFF. CDR3 coding DNA: TGTGCCAGCAGTCCGCAAACTGGGACGAATTTGGCCGGGGAGCTGTTTTTT.

V gene TRBV12-3 or TRBV12-4 combines with J gene TRBJ1-2; weak D call: TRBD1 (5 bases). The ends were cut back, 2 bases at V and 7 bases at J, with 11 bases in the middle. The CDR3 is made up of 13 amino acids. Written as DNA, the CDR3 is TGTGCCAGCAGTTTACAGGGCTCCCTTGGCTACACCTTC. This encodes CASSLQGSLGYTF.

The gene calls are TRBV7-9 and TRBJ2-7; TRBD2 matches at 8 bases. CDR3 length equals 15 residues. V was pared by 5 bases and J by 5 bases, with 11 bases of the junction left unmatched. The V gene's germline CDR1 is SEHNR and CDR2 FQNEAQ (reference sequence). The CDR3 DNA reads TGTGCCAGCAGCACCCTAGCGGGTGGGCCCAACGAGCAGTACTTC. It translates to CASSTLAGGPNEQYF.

This clonotype was counted between two and nine times. The chain recombines TRBV7-2 with TRBJ1-4; the match to TRBD1 covers 7 bases. The V and J ends lost 2 bases and 8 bases, in that order; junction bases with no gene match: 8. This CDR3 has 15 amino acids. Germline V CDR1 and CDR2: SGHTA, FQGNSA. CDR3 loop: CASSLNRGRGEKLFF. CDR3 DNA: TGTGCCAGCAGCTTAAACAGGGGACGGGGAGAAAAACTGTTTTTT.

This clonotype was counted ten times or more. The V call is TRBV12-3 or TRBV12-4, the J call TRBJ2-6; tentative D call: TRBD1 (5 bases). V was pared by 2 bases and J by 0 bases, with 11 bases between. This CDR3 contains 17 residues. The DNA of the CDR3 is TGTGCCAGCAGTTTAAGGCAGGGCCCCTCTGGGGCCAACGTCCTGACTTTC. Translating it yields CASSLRQGPSGANVLTF.

This clonotype has more than one count but fewer than ten. The chain joins TRBV5-1 to TRBJ1-1; D may be TRBD1 (5 bases). V lost 5 bases, J lost 11 bases, and 22 bases lay in between. Germline CDR1 reads SGHRS; CDR2 reads YFSETQ. This CDR3 region has 14 residues. The CDR3 loop reads CASSYIGGSSDAFF. DNA of the CDR3: TGCGCCAGCAGTTACATCGGGGGATCGAGTGACGCTTTCTTT. Variable domain in full (rest from reference TRBV5-1 and TRBJ1-1): KAGVTQTPRYLIKTRGQQVTLSCSPISGHRSVSWYQQTPGQGLQFLFEYFSETQRNKGNFPGRFSGRQFSNSRSEMNVSTLELGDSALYLCASSYIGGSSDAFFGQGTRLTVV.

The chain carries TRBV6-1 and TRBJ2-7; D uncertain. Germline CDR1 and CDR2: MNHNS and SASEGT. The CDR3 runs to 13 residues. Trimming took off 5 bases at V and 3 bases at J, with 11 bases between the two ends. Here the CDR3 reads CASSPPAGYEQYF. The CDR3 region has the DNA TGTGCCAGCAGTCCACCCGCAGGCTACGAGCAGTACTTC.

The V and J genes are TRBV5-1 and TRBJ1-4, with 9 nucleotides matching TRBD1. Trimming cost V 7 bases and J 5 bases; bases outside gene matches: 6. The V gene's germline CDR1 is SGHRS and CDR2 YFSETQ. CDR3 length: 14 amino acids. The chain's CDR3 is CASQRQGGNEKLFF. CDR3 nucleotides: TGCGCCAGCCAACGACAGGGGGGAAATGAAAAACTGTTTTTT.

This clonotype has at least ten counts. This chain joins TRBV20-1 and TRBJ2-3, with TRBD1 matching over 7 bases. The J segment lost 3 bases and the V segment lost 4 bases, leaving 4 bases of the junction unmatched. This CDR3 is 13 amino acids long. CDR1 is DFQATT, CDR2 SNEGSKA, per germline (reference sequence). Here the CDR3 reads CSANDRETDTQYF. The CDR3 DNA reads as TGCAGTGCTAATGACAGGGAAACAGATACGCAGTATTTT.

This clonotype was counted a few times. For the CDR3, the DNA is TGTGCCAGCAGTTTCGGTAGCGGTACGCGCTACGAGCAGTACTTC. Protein product: CASSFGSGTRYEQYF. The V gene is TRBV28, the J gene TRBJ2-7, with a tentative D call TRBD2 (6 bases). Germline V gene lookup returns CDR1 MDHEN and CDR2 SYDVKM. This CDR3 comprises 15 residues. The V end lost 3 bases, the J end lost 3 bases, and 15 bases lay between the germline ends.

This clonotype was detected many times. The V and J genes are TRBV5-6 and TRBJ2-3, with D perhaps matching TRBD2 (5 bases). From germline, CDR1 is SGHDT and CDR2 YYEEEE. The CDR3 covers 16 residues. V lost 4 bases to trimming and J lost 0 bases, with 15 bases between them. CDR3 DNA: TGTGCCAGCAGCCGTCCGGGAAGAACTAGCACAGATACGCAGTATTTT. Amino acids: CASSRPGRTSTDTQYF.

The CDR3 DNA sequence: TGTGCCAGCAGCTTAGGTATTGGGCAGCCCCAGCATTTT. It encodes CASSLGIGQPQHF. The genes are TRBV7-2 and TRBJ1-5; D gene unclear. CDR3 length: 13 residues. V gave up 1 base and J gave up 7 bases, with 8 bases separating them. The V gene's germline CDR1 is SGHTA and CDR2 FQGNSA.

In this sample, this clonotype turned up a few times. In DNA form, the CDR3 reads TGTGCCAGCAGCTTACCACAGGTTAAGAATGGCTACACCTTC. It is translated as CASSLPQVKNGYTF. V usage is TRBV7-2 and J usage is TRBJ1-2; perhaps TRBD1 as D (5 bases). Germline lookup yields CDR1 SGHTA and CDR2 FQGNSA. This CDR3 comprises 14 residues. V lost 2 bases and J 6 bases, leaving 13 bases between the germline ends.

The chain employs TRBV6-5 and TRBJ2-5; 8 bases map to TRBD1. Germline assignment: CDR1 MNHEY and CDR2 SVGAGI. The ends lost 8 bases at V and 5 bases at J; junction bases unmatched: 10. The CDR3 runs 14 residues. The CDR3 loop reads CASGYRGVRETQYF. The DNA of the CDR3 is TGTGCCAGCGGGTACAGGGGGGTGCGGGAGACCCAGTACTTC.

This clonotype has a handful of counts. The CDR3 sequence: CASRRQGSDEQFF. CDR3 bases: TGTGCCAGCAGGAGACAGGGATCCGATGAGCAGTTCTTC. J is TRBJ2-1 and V is TRBV6-2 or TRBV6-3; 7 bases fit TRBD1. Germline CDR1 is MNHEY and CDR2 is SVGEGT. J gave up 8 bases and V 6 bases, and 7 bases lay outside the gene matches. There are 13 residues in the CDR3.